What follows describes a single T cell receptor beta chain. Its antigen remains unidentified. In the PCR, 60 Vbeta and 13 Jbeta primers were used. Assay: immunoSEQ multiplex PCR; the TCRdb copy retains only in-frame clones and omits some. The sample shows around 50,000 clones, roughly 79% of them seen only once. V lost 1 base to trimming and J lost 6 bases, with 10 bases between them. The CDR3 length is 13 residues. Germline-derived CDR1 and CDR2 are GTSNPN and SVGIG (reference sequence). Each of the donors was a healthy bone marrow donor. These data come from a study of cytomegalovirus exposure and HLA in healthy donors. Study-wide background: Inside one of the first data releases sat 75 million to 100 million unique TCRs taken from HLA-typed donors.

Study-wide results and limits: Later analysis associated a missense DCLRE1C variant with TCR beta V- and J-gene trimming.

Sequenced input: PBMCs. This TCR derives from a man aged 45-60 years in good health and CMV-seronegative. The rearrangement joins TRBV30 to TRBJ2-1, with D maybe TRBD1 (5 bases). The CDR3 DNA is TGTGCCTGGAGTGCCGCAGGGATCAATGAGCAGTTCTTC. The encoded protein is CAWSAAGINEQFF.